This entry concerns a single T cell receptor (beta chain). Its specificity is not known. The data derive from a study of T cell responses to AZD1222 COVID-19 vaccine. Whole-study findings and limits: Once two AZD1222 doses were given, Spike-specific TCR breadth and depth went up. In all cases, repertoires were sampled only after the peak T cell response. The donors showed a predominance of white British ancestry and of females, with possible underestimation of clonal diversity. Nearly half of spike-specific TCRs reportedly go after variant regions that carry no mutations.

Assay: immunoSEQ multiplex PCR; the TCRdb copy retains only in-frame clones and omits some. The data show some 170,000 clones, with over 80% seen just once and roughly 4.3% held by the top ten. CDR1 and CDR2 from the germline V gene are MNHEY and SMNVEV (reference sequence). Germline trimming cut 8 bases from V and 5 bases from J; bases unmatched to any gene: 7. The CDR3 is made up of 14 amino acids. This TCR was recovered from an adult who received the MenACWY meningococcal vaccine as a control. The sequences come from peripheral blood, collected 28 days after the second dose of the MenACWY control vaccine. The rearrangement joins TRBV27 to TRBJ2-3; TRBD2 agrees at 10 bases. The CDR3 DNA is TGTGCCAGCCGGAAGGGACTAGCGTTAGATACGCAGTATTTT. Translated: CASRKGLALDTQYF.